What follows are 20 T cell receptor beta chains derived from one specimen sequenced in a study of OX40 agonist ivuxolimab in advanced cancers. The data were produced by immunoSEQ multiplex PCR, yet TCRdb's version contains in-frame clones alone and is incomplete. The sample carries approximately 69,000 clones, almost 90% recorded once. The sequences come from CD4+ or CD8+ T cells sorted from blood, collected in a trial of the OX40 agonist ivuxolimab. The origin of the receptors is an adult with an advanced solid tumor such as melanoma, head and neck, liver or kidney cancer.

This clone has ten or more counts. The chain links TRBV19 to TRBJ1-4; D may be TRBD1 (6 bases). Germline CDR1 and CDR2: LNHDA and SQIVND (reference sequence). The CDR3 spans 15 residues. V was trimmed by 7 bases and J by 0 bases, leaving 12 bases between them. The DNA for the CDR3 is TGTGCCAGTAAGAAGAGGACAGCAACTAATGAAAAACTGTTTTTT. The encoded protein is CASKKRTATNEKLFF.

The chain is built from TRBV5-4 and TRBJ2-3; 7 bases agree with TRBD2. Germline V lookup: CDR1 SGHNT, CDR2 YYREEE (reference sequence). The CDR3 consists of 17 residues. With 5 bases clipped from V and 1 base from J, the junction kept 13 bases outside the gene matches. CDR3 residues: CASSTGPTSDRTDTQYF. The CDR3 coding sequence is TGTGCCAGCAGTACAGGCCCTACTAGCGACCGCACAGATACGCAGTATTTT. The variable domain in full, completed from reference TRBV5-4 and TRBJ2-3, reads ETGVTQSPTHLIKTRGQQVTLRCSSQSGHNTVSWYQQALGQGPQFIFQYYREEENGRGNFPPRFSGLQFPNYSSELNVNALELDDSALYLCASSTGPTSDRTDTQYFGPGTRLTVL.

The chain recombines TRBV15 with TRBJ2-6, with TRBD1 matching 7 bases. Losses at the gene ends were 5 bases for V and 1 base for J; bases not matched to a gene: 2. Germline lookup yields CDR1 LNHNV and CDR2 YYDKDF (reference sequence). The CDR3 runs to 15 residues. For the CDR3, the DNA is TGTGCCACCAGCCACAGGGGTTCTGGGGCCAACGTCCTGACTTTC. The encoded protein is CATSHRGSGANVLTF.

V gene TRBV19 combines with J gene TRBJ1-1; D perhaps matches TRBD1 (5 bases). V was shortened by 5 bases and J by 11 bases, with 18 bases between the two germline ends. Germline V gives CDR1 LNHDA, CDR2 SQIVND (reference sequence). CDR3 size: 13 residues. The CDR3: CASSPRDGSLAFF. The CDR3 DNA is TGTGCCAGTAGTCCCCGGGACGGAAGCCTGGCTTTCTTT.

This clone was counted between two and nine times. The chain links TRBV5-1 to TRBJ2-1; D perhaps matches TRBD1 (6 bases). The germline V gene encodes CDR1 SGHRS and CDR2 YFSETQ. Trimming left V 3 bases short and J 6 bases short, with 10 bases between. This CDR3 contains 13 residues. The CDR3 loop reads CASSSTGSNEQFF. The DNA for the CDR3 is TGCGCCAGCAGCTCAACAGGGAGCAATGAGCAGTTCTTC.

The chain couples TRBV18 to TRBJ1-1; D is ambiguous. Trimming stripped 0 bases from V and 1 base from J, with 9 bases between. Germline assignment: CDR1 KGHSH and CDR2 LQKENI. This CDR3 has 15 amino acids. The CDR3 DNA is TGTGCCAGCTCACCACCTGGAGAGAAGAACACTGAAGCTTTCTTT. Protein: CASSPPGEKNTEAFF.

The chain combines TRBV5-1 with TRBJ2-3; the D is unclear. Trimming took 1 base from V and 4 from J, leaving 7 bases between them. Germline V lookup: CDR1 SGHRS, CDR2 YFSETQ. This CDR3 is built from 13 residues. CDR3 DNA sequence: TGCGCCAGCAGCTTGAGCACCTCAGATACGCAGTATTTT. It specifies CASSLSTSDTQYF.

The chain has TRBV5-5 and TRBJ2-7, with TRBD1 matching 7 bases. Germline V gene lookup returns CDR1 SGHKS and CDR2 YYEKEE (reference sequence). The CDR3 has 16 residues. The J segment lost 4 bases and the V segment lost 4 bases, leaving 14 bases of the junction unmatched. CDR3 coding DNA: TGTGCCAGCAGCCCCACGTCGACAACCAGGGGGTACGAGCAGTACTTC. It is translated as CASSPTSTTRGYEQYF.

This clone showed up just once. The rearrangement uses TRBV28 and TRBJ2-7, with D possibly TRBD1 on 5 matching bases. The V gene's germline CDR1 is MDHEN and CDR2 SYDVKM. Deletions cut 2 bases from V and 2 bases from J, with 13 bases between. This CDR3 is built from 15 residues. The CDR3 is CASSLARRGTYEQYF. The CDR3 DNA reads TGTGCCAGCAGTTTAGCCCGTAGGGGAACCTACGAGCAGTACTTC.

This CDR3 reads CASAWRITDTQYF. The CDR3 coding sequence is TGTGCCAGTGCCTGGCGAATAACAGATACGCAGTATTTT. J is TRBJ2-3 and V is TRBV19; unclear D gene. There are 13 residues in the CDR3. V gave up 8 bases and J gave up 3 bases, with 12 bases separating them. Germline CDR1 LNHDA, CDR2 SQIVND (reference sequence). The full variable domain, completed using reference TRBV19 and TRBJ2-3, is DGGITQSPKYLFRKEGQNVTLSCEQNLNHDAMYWYRQDPGQGLRLIYYSQIVNDFQKGDIAEGYSVSREKKESFPLTVTSAQKNPTAFYLCASAWRITDTQYFGPGTRLTVL.

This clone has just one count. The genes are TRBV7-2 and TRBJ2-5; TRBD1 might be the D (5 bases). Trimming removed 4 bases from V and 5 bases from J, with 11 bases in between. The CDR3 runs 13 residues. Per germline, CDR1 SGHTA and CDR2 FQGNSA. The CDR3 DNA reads TGTGCCAGCAGCTACCCGCCAGGGGAGACCCAGTACTTC. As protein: CASSYPPGETQYF.

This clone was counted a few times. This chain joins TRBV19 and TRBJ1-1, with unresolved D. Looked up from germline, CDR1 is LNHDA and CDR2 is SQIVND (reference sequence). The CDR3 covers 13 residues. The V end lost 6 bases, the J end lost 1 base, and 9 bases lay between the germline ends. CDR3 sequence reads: CASSKTSNTEAFF. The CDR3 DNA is TGTGCCAGTAGCAAGACATCGAACACTGAAGCTTTCTTT.

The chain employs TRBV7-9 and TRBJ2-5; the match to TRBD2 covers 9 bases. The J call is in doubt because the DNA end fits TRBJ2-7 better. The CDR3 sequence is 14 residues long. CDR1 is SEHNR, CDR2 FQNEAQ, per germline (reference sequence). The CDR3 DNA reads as TGTGCCAGCAGCCACCTGACTAGCGGCTACGAGCAGTACTTC. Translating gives CASSHLTSGYEQYF.

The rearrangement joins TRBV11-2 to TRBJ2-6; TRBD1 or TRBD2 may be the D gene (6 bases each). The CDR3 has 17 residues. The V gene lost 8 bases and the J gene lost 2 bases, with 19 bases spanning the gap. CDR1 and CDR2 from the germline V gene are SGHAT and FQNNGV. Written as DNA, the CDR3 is TGTGCCAGCGGTTCGCGGGACACCGTTCCTGGGGCCAACGTCCTGACTTTC. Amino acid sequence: CASGSRDTVPGANVLTF.

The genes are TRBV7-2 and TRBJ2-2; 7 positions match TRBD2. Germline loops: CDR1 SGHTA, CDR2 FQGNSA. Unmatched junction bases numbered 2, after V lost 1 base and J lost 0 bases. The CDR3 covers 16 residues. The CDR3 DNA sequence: TGTGCCAGCAGCTTAGAGGCGGGAGCGAACACCGGGGAGCTGTTTTTT. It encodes CASSLEAGANTGELFF.

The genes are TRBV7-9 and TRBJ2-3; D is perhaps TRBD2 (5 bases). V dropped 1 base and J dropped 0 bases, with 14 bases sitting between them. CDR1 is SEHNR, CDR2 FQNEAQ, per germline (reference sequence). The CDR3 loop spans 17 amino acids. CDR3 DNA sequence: TGTGCCAGCAGCTTAGGTTTGGCGACTATCAGCACAGATACGCAGTATTTT. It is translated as CASSLGLATISTDTQYF.

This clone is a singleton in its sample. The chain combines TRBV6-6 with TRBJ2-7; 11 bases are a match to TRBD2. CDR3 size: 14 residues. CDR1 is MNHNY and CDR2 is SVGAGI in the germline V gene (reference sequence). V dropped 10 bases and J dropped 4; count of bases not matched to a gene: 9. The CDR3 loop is CATRPGLAVYEQYF. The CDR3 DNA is TGTGCCACAAGACCGGGACTAGCGGTTTACGAGCAGTACTTC.

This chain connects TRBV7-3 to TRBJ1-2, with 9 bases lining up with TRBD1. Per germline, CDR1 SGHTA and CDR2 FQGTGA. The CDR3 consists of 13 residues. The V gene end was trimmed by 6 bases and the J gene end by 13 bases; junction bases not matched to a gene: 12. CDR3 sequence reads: CASSQRQGVSATF. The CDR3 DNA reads TGTGCCAGCAGTCAAAGACAGGGGGTCTCGGCCACCTTC.

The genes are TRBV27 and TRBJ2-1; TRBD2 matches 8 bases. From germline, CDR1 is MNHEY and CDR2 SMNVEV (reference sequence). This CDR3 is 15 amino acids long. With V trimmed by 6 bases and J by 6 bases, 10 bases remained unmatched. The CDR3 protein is CASRAPGLGGNEQFF. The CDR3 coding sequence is TGTGCCAGCAGAGCACCGGGACTAGGAGGCAATGAGCAGTTCTTC.

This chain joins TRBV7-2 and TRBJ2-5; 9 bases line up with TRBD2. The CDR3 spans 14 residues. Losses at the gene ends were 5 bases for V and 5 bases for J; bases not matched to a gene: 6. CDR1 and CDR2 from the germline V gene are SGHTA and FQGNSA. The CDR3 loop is CASSRRTSAETQYF. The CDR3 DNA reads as TGTGCCAGCAGCCGGCGGACTAGCGCGGAGACCCAGTACTTC.